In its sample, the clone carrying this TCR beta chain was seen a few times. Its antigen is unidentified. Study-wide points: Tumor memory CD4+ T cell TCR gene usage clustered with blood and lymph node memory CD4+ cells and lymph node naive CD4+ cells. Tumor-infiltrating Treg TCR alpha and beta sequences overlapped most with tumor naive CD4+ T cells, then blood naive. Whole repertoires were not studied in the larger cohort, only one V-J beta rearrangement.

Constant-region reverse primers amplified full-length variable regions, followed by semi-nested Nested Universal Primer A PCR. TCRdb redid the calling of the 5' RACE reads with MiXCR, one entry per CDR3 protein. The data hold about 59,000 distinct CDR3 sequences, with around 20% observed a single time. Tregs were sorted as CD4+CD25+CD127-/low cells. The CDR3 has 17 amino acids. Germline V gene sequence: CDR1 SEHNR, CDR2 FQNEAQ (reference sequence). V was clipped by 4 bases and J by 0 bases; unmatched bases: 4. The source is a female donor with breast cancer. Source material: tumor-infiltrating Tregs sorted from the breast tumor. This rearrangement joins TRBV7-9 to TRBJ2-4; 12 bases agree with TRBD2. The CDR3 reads CASSWTSGIIAKNIQYF. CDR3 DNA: TGTGCCAGCAGCTGGACTAGCGGGATTATAGCCAAAAACATTCAGTACTTC.